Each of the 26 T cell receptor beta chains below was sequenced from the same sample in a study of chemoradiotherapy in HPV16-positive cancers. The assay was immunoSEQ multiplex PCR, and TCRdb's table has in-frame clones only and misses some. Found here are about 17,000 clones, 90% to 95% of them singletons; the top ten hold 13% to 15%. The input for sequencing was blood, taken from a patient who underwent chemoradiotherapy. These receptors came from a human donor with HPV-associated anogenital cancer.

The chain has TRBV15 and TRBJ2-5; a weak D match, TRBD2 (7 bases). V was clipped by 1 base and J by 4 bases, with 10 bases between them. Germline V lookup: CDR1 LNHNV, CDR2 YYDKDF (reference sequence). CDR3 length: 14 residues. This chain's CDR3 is CATSRGGGRETQYF. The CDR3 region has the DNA TGTGCCACCAGCAGAGGGGGGGGCCGAGAGACCCAGTACTTC.

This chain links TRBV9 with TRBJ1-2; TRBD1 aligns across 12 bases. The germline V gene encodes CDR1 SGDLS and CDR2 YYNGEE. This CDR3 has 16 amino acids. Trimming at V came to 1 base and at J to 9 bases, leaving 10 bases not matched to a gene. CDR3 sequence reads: CASSVNPGQGAGCYTF. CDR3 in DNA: TGTGCCAGCAGCGTAAACCCGGGACAGGGGGCTGGGTGCTACACCTTC.

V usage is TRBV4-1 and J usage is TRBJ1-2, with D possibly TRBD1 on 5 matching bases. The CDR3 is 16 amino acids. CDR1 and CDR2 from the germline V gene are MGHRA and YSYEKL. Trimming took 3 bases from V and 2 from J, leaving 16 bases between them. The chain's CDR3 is CASSQDDGTPNYGYTF. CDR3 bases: TGCGCCAGCAGCCAGGACGACGGGACGCCCAACTATGGCTACACCTTC.

Written as DNA, the CDR3 is TGTGCCAGCAGTCGAAATCTGGGACAGGTGTCCTACGAGCAGTACTTC. Protein product: CASSRNLGQVSYEQYF. The chain recombines TRBV14 with TRBJ2-7, with 8 positions matching TRBD1. V trimming: 6 bases; J trimming: 1 base; junction bases outside the gene matches: 11. CDR3 size: 16 residues. CDR1 is SGHDN, CDR2 FVKESK, per germline.

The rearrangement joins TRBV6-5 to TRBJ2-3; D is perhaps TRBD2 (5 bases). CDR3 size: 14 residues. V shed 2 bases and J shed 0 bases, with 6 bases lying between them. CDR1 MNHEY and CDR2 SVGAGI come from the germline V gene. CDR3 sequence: CASSYPGSTDTQYF. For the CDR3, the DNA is TGTGCCAGCAGTTACCCGGGAAGCACAGATACGCAGTATTTT.

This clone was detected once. In nucleotides, the CDR3 is TGTGCCAGCAGCCGAGGGGGGCCCTATGAAAAACTGTTTTTT. Its protein product is CASSRGGPYEKLFF. The V call is TRBV27, the J call TRBJ1-4, with a weak D call TRBD1 (6 bases). In germline, CDR1 is MNHEY, CDR2 SMNVEV (reference sequence). The CDR3 extends over 14 amino acids. Deletions cut 6 bases from V and 6 bases from J, with 14 bases between.

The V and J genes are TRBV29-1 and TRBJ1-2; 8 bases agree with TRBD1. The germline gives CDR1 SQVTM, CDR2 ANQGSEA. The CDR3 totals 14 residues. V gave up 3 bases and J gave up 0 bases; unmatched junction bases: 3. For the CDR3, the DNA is TGCAGCGTTGATACAGGGGGTTCTAACTATGGCTACACCTTC. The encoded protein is CSVDTGGSNYGYTF.

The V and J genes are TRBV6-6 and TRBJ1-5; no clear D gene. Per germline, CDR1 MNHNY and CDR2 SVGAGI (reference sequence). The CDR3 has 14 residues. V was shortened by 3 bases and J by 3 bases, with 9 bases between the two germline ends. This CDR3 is CASSYWADNQPQHF. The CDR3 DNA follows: TGTGCCAGCAGTTATTGGGCAGACAATCAGCCCCAGCATTTT.

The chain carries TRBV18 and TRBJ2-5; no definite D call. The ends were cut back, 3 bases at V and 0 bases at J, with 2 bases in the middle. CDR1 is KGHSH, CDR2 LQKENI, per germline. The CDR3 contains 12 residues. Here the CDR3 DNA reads TGTGCCAGCTCACCCGACCAAGAGACCCAGTACTTC. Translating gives CASSPDQETQYF.

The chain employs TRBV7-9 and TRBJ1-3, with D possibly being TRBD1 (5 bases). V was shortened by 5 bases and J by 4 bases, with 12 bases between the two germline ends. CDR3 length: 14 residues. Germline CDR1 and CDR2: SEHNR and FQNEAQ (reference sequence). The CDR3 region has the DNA TGTGCCAGCAGCCCTCAAGGGGCCGGAAACACCATATATTTT. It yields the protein CASSPQGAGNTIYF.

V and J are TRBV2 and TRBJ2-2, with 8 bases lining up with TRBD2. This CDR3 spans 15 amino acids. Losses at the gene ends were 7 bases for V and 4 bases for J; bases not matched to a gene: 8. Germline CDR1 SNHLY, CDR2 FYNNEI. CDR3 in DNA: TGTGCCAGCATCGGGGGGGCCTTGGGCACCGGGGAGCTGTTTTTT. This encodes CASIGGALGTGELFF.

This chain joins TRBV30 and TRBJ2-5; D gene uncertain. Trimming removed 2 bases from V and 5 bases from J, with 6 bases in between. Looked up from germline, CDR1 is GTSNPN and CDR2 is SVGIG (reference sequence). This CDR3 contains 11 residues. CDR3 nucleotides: TGTGCCTGGAGTTCCAAGGAGACCCAGTACTTC. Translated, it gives CAWSSKETQYF. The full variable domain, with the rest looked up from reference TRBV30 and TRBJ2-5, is SQTIHQWPATLVQPVGSPLSLECTVEGTSNPNLYWYRQAAGRGLQLLFYSVGIGQISSEVPQNLSASRPQDRQFILSSKKLLLSDSGFYLCAWSSKETQYFGPGTRLLVL.

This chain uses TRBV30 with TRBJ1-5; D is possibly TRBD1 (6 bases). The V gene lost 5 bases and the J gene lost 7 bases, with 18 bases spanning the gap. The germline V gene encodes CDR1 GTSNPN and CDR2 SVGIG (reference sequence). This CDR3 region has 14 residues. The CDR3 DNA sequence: TGTGCCTGGGCTTTACAGGGACTTGGGCAGCCCCAGCATTTT. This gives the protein CAWALQGLGQPQHF.

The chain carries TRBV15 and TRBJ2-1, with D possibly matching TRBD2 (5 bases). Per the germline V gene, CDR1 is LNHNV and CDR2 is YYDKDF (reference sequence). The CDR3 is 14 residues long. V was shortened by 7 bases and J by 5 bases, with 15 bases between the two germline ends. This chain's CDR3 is CATTTERGNNEQFF. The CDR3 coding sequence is TGTGCCACCACCACGGAGCGAGGGAACAATGAGCAGTTCTTC.

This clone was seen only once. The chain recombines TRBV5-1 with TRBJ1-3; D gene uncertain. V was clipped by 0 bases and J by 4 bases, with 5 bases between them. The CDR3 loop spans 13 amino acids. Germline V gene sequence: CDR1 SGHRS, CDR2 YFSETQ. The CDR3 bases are TGCGCCAGCAGCTTGGGCAGGGGAAACACCATATATTTT. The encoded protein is CASSLGRGNTIYF.

The CDR3 sequence: CASSESRDRGRNEQFF. In nucleotides, the CDR3 is TGTGCCAGCAGTGAATCCCGGGACAGGGGGCGTAATGAGCAGTTCTTC. The genes are TRBV2 and TRBJ2-1; 12 positions agree with TRBD1. The J segment lost 7 bases and the V segment lost 2 bases, leaving 6 bases of the junction unmatched. This CDR3 contains 16 residues. Germline lookup yields CDR1 SNHLY and CDR2 FYNNEI.

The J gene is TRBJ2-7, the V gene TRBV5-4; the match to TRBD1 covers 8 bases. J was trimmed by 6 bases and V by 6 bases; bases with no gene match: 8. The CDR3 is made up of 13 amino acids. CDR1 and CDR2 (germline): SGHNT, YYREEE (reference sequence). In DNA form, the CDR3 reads TGTGCCAGCAAAGACCCAGGGGGCCTCGAGCAGTACTTC. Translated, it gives CASKDPGGLEQYF.

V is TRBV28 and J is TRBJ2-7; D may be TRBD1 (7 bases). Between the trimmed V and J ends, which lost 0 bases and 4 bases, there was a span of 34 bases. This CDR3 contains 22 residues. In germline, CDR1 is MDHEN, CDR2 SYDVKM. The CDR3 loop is CASSLWGLGGTWTRGRSYEQYF. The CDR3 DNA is TGTGCCAGCAGTTTATGGGGACTGGGTGGGACATGGACGAGGGGGCGAAGTTACGAGCAGTACTTC.

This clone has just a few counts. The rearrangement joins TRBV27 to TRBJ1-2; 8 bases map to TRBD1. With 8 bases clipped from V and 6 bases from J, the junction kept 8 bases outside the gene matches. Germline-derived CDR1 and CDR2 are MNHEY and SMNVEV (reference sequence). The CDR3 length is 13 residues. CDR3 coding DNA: TGTGCCAGCTCCTGGACAGGGCGGGATGGCTACACCTTC. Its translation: CASSWTGRDGYTF.

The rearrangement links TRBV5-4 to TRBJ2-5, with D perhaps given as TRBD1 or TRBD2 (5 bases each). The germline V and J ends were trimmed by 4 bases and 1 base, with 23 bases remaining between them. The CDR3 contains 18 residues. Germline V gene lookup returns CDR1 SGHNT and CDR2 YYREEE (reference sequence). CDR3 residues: CASSKGGFRAQTQETQYF. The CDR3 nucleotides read TGTGCCAGCAGCAAAGGAGGTTTCAGGGCACAAACCCAAGAGACCCAGTACTTC.

DNA of the CDR3: TGTGCCAGCAGCTTGGGCTTCGCAGGCCTCTCTGGGGCCAACGTCCTGACTTTC. Translated, it gives CASSLGFAGLSGANVLTF. The V and J genes are TRBV5-8 and TRBJ2-6, with unresolved D. This CDR3 has 18 amino acids. The germline V gene has CDR1 SGHTS and CDR2 YDEGEE. V was shortened by 0 bases and J by 0 bases, with 13 bases between the two germline ends.

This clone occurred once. The CDR3 coding sequence is TGTGCCAGCAGCCGGGGTTTAGGGGGGATGGGGTACAATGAGCAGTTCTTC. Translating it yields CASSRGLGGMGYNEQFF. J is TRBJ2-1 and V is TRBV14; D tentatively fits TRBD1 or TRBD2 (6 bases each). Trimming stripped 4 bases from V and 4 bases from J, with 20 bases between. Germline V CDR1 and CDR2: SGHDN, FVKESK. This CDR3 region has 17 residues.

CDR3 nucleotides: TGTGCCAGCAGAGAATCCCTTTGGGGCGGAAACTATGGCTACACCTTC. It encodes CASRESLWGGNYGYTF. V is TRBV6-1 and J is TRBJ1-2; the D gene is possibly TRBD1 (5 bases). Looked up from germline, CDR1 is MNHNS and CDR2 is SASEGT. The ends were cut back, 6 bases at V and 2 bases at J, with 19 bases in the middle. The CDR3 has 16 amino acids.

The CDR3 here is CASSSIRRGMKNIQYF. The CDR3 DNA reads as TGTGCCAGCAGCTCTATTCGCCGGGGCATGAAAAACATTCAGTACTTC. The chain carries TRBV7-2 and TRBJ2-4, with D tentatively TRBD1 or TRBD2 (5 bases each). The V gene's germline CDR1 is SGHTA and CDR2 FQGNSA. Trimming cost V 4 bases and J 4 bases, with 17 bases left between them. The CDR3 runs to 16 residues.

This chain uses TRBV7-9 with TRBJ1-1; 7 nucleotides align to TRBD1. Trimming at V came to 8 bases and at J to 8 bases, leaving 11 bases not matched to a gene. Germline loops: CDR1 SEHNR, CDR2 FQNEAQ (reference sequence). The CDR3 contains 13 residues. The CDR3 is CASHTKEQGEAFF. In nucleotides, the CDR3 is TGTGCCAGCCATACGAAAGAACAGGGGGAAGCTTTCTTT.

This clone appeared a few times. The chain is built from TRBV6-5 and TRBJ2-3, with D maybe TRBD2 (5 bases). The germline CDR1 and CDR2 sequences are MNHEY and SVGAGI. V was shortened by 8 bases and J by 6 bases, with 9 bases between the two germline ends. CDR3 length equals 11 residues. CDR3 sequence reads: CASAPGDTQYF. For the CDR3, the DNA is TGTGCCAGCGCCCCGGGGGATACGCAGTATTTT.